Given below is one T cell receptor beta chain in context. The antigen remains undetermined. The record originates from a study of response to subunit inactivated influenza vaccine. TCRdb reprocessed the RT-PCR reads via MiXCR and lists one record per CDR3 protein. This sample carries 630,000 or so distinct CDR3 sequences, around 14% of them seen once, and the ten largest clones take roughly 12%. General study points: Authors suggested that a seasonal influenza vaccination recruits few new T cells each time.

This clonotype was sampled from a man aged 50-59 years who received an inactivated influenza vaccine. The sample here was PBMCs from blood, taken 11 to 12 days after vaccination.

The CDR3 sequence is CASSYVAVGLAGGSYNEQFF. Here the CDR3 DNA reads TGTGCCAGCAGTTACGTGGCAGTGGGACTAGCGGGAGGATCCTACAATGAGCAGTTCTTC. The V call is TRBV6-2 or TRBV6-3, the J call TRBJ2-1; 15 bases match TRBD2. V shed 2 bases, J shed 1 base, and the junction held 9 bases outside the gene matches. The CDR3 consists of 20 residues. Germline V CDR1 and CDR2: MNHEY, SVGEGT.